These 31 T cell receptor beta chains came from one sample sequenced in a study of blood T cell repertoires in COVID-19. Here immunoSEQ multiplex PCR was the method, and the copy in TCRdb shows in-frame clones only, minus some. The table includes 60,000 or so clones, over 75% detected once. The sequencing input was peripheral blood. The receptor set was obtained from a human donor with active COVID-19. The donor label of this sample is uncertain.

The genes are TRBV3-1 (or the pseudogene TRBV3-2) and TRBJ2-7; 8 bases map to TRBD2. The CDR3 is made up of 14 amino acids. Germline V gene data show CDR1 as LGHDT and CDR2 as YNNKEL (reference sequence). Trimming removed 4 bases from V and 2 bases from J; junction bases left unmatched: 4. CDR3 protein: CASSPLAGAYEQYF. As DNA, the CDR3 is TGTGCCAGCAGCCCCCTAGCGGGTGCCTACGAGCAGTACTTC.

The gene calls are TRBV7-9 and TRBJ1-1; TRBD1 matches 8 bases. From germline, CDR1 is SEHNR and CDR2 FQNEAQ (reference sequence). J gave up 5 bases and V 5 bases, and 4 bases lay outside the gene matches. This CDR3 has 13 amino acids. CDR3 protein: CASSPTGATEAFF. As DNA, the CDR3 is TGTGCCAGCAGCCCGACAGGGGCTACTGAAGCTTTCTTT.

This chain connects TRBV5-4 to TRBJ2-3; 10 nucleotides match TRBD2. Germline CDR1 and CDR2: SGHNT and YYREEE (reference sequence). This CDR3 region has 14 residues. J was trimmed by 5 bases and V by 6 bases; bases with no gene match: 6. CDR3 in amino acids: CASNDPSGGDTQYF. The CDR3 DNA reads as TGTGCCAGCAACGACCCTAGCGGGGGAGATACGCAGTATTTT.

The CDR3 reads CASSLQGQGIDQPQHF. CDR3 coding DNA: TGTGCCAGCAGCTTGCAAGGACAGGGGATCGATCAGCCCCAGCATTTT. J is TRBJ1-5 and V is TRBV5-8; TRBD1 aligns across 9 bases. The trim removed 1 base at V and 5 bases at J, leaving 7 bases unmatched. Per the germline V gene, CDR1 is SGHTS and CDR2 is YDEGEE. The CDR3 covers 16 residues.

The genes are TRBV30 and TRBJ1-2; D is possibly TRBD1 (5 bases). The germline gives CDR1 GTSNPN, CDR2 SVGIG (reference sequence). This CDR3 is built from 14 residues. V shed 0 bases and J shed 7 bases, with 15 bases lying between them. CDR3 loop: CAWSVAGGAIGYTF. CDR3 coding DNA: TGTGCCTGGAGTGTAGCGGGAGGGGCGATTGGCTACACCTTC.

CDR3 amino acids: CASSTSSAPGQLNTGELFF. The DNA of the CDR3 is TGTGCCAGCAGCACCTCTTCCGCGCCGGGACAGCTAAACACCGGGGAGCTGTTTTTT. The V and J genes are TRBV7-6 and TRBJ2-2; 7 bases line up with TRBD1. Trimming took 5 bases from V and 2 from J; bases not matched to a gene: 17. The CDR3 has 19 amino acids. CDR1 is SGHVS, CDR2 FNYEAQ, per germline.

The chain couples TRBV5-4 to TRBJ2-7, with 8 positions matching TRBD1. Germline CDR1 is SGHNT and CDR2 is YYREEE (reference sequence). The CDR3 is 12 residues long. After removal of 4 bases from V and 5 bases from J, the junction contained 2 bases not matched to a gene. CDR3 in DNA: TGTGCCAGCAGCGCGACAGGGGACGAGCAGTACGTC. Translated: CASSATGDEQYV.

The J gene is TRBJ2-2, the V gene TRBV11-2; D is perhaps TRBD2 (6 bases). From germline, CDR1 is SGHAT and CDR2 FQNNGV. V was shortened by 6 bases and J by 1 base, with 9 bases between the two germline ends. The CDR3 runs to 14 residues. CDR3 DNA sequence: TGTGCCAGCAGGAGGGACTTGAACACCGGGGAGCTGTTTTTT. Its protein product is CASRRDLNTGELFF.

This clone was recorded a few times. V is TRBV9 and J is TRBJ2-7, with D possibly TRBD2 on 5 matching bases. Germline lookup yields CDR1 SGDLS and CDR2 YYNGEE. The length of the CDR3 is 12 residues. V was cut by 5 bases and J by 5 bases, with 11 bases left in between. This chain's CDR3 is CASSGSGNEQYF. The CDR3 DNA is TGTGCCAGCAGTGGGAGCGGTAACGAGCAGTACTTC. The complete variable domain, with remaining parts taken from reference TRBV9 and TRBJ2-7, reads DSGVTQTPKHLITATGQRVTLRCSPRSGDLSVYWYQQSLDQGLQFLIQYYNGEERAKGNILERFSAQQFPDLHSELNLSSLELGDSALYFCASSGSGNEQYFGPGTRLTVT.

V and J are TRBV6-5 and TRBJ1-4; D might be TRBD1 (5 bases). This CDR3 is built from 14 residues. CDR1 is MNHEY, CDR2 SVGAGI, per germline. Between the trimmed V and J ends, which lost 5 bases and 5 bases, there was a span of 12 bases. CDR3 loop: CASSPGQGNEKLFF. The DNA for the CDR3 is TGTGCCAGCAGTCCCGGACAAGGCAATGAAAAACTGTTTTTT.

The genes are TRBV4-2 and TRBJ2-3, with TRBD2 identical over 11 bases. Germline values: CDR1 LGHNA, CDR2 YNFKEQ. The V segment lost 0 bases and the J segment 8 bases; nucleotides outside the gene matches: 10. The CDR3 runs to 17 residues. CDR3: CASSQETLAGGLVTQYF. For the CDR3, the DNA is TGTGCCAGCAGCCAAGAAACCTTAGCGGGAGGGCTGGTTACGCAGTATTTT.

The rearrangement joins TRBV7-9 to TRBJ1-6, with TRBD1 matching 10 bases. The CDR3 sequence is 17 residues long. Trimming at V came to 1 base and at J to 0 bases, leaving 0 bases not matched to a gene. Germline-derived CDR1 and CDR2 are SEHNR and FQNEAQ (reference sequence). As DNA, the CDR3 is TGTGCCAGCAGCTTAGGGACAGGGGGCTCCTATAATTCACCCCTCCACTTT. It is translated as CASSLGTGGSYNSPLHF.

The V and J genes are TRBV7-3 and TRBJ2-3; 9 bases match TRBD2. The germline V gene encodes CDR1 SGHTA and CDR2 FQGTGA. This CDR3 is 14 amino acids long. Trimming cost V 4 bases and J 6 bases; bases outside gene matches: 5. CDR3 DNA: TGTGCCAGCAGCTGGCGGGGGGGCCGCGATACGCAGTATTTT. Translating gives CASSWRGGRDTQYF.

The V and J genes are TRBV19 and TRBJ1-5; perhaps TRBD1 as D (6 bases). The CDR3 covers 15 residues. CDR1 is LNHDA, CDR2 SQIVND, per germline (reference sequence). V lost 6 bases and J 2 bases, leaving 14 bases between the germline ends. The CDR3 sequence is CASSVTGTGNQPQHF. The CDR3 DNA follows: TGTGCCAGTAGCGTCACAGGGACGGGCAATCAGCCCCAGCATTTT.

The chain joins TRBV27 to TRBJ2-2, with 15 bases that match TRBD2. Losses at the gene ends were 6 bases for V and 3 bases for J; bases not matched to a gene: 8. The CDR3 totals 18 residues. CDR1 and CDR2 (germline): MNHEY, SMNVEV (reference sequence). For the CDR3, the DNA is TGTGCCAGCAGGGCCGGGACTAGCGGGAGGTGGGACACCGGGGAGCTGTTTTTT. This translates into CASRAGTSGRWDTGELFF.

V gene TRBV5-8 combines with J gene TRBJ2-7; possibly TRBD2 for D (5 bases). The CDR3 is 13 residues long. Germline CDR1 and CDR2: SGHTS and YDEGEE. Here the CDR3 reads CASGLSIVYGQYV. CDR3 nucleotides: TGTGCCAGCGGACTGAGCATTGTCTACGGGCAGTACGTC.

The chain combines TRBV3-1 (or the pseudogene TRBV3-2) with TRBJ2-1, with D unresolved. The CDR3 contains 14 residues. Trimming took off 1 base at V and 8 bases at J, with 12 bases between the two ends. Germline-derived CDR1 and CDR2 are LGHDT and YNNKEL (reference sequence). The CDR3 is CASSQVAGAHEQFF. The CDR3, as DNA: TGTGCCAGCAGCCAAGTCGCCGGAGCCCATGAGCAGTTCTTC.

The J gene is TRBJ2-3, the V gene TRBV6-1; D unresolved. V gave up 1 base and J gave up 2 bases, with 13 bases separating them. Germline V gene lookup returns CDR1 MNHNS and CDR2 SASEGT. CDR3 length equals 16 residues. The CDR3 nucleotides are TGTGCCAGCAGTGAAGGAGGCAGAATTCCCACAGATACGCAGTATTTT. Translated, it gives CASSEGGRIPTDTQYF.

The chain is built from TRBV9 and TRBJ2-6, with 8 bases identical to TRBD1. Germline-derived CDR1 and CDR2 are SGDLS and YYNGEE. V trimming: 4 bases; J trimming: 0 bases; junction bases outside the gene matches: 9. This CDR3 region has 18 residues. The chain's CDR3 is CASSPIRGLGSGANVLTF. The DNA of the CDR3 is TGTGCCAGCAGCCCAATCAGGGGGCTAGGCTCTGGGGCCAACGTCCTGACTTTC.

The chain joins TRBV27 to TRBJ2-5; 9 bases line up with TRBD1. V shed 7 bases and J 2 bases; nucleotides not matched to a gene: 8. The germline V gene has CDR1 MNHEY and CDR2 SMNVEV (reference sequence). The CDR3 runs 15 residues. Written as DNA, the CDR3 is TGTGCCAGCAAGATGATGACAGGGGGTCAAGAGACCCAGTACTTC. This encodes CASKMMTGGQETQYF.

The rearrangement links TRBV11-3 to TRBJ2-3; 7 bases are a match to TRBD2. Germline V gives CDR1 SGHNT, CDR2 YENEEA. Trimming cost V 1 base and J 2 bases; bases outside gene matches: 6. There are 16 residues in the CDR3. The CDR3 DNA sequence: TGTGCCAGCAGCTTAGGGGTAGCGGGCAACACAGATACGCAGTATTTT. As protein: CASSLGVAGNTDTQYF.

This clone appeared a few times. The chain couples TRBV27 to TRBJ2-1, with 12 bases lining up with TRBD2. Germline V gene lookup returns CDR1 MNHEY and CDR2 SMNVEV (reference sequence). This CDR3 contains 15 residues. Unmatched junction bases numbered 9, after V lost 5 bases and J lost 10 bases. CDR3 in DNA: TGTGCCAGCAGTCACTCTAGCGGGAGGGCCGGGGAGCAGTTCTTC. Translating gives CASSHSSGRAGEQFF.

Only one count was recorded for this clone. V gene TRBV7-2 combines with J gene TRBJ2-7; D is uncertain. V was clipped by 1 base and J by 6 bases, with 13 bases between them. CDR1 SGHTA and CDR2 FQGNSA come from the germline V gene. This CDR3 is 14 amino acids long. DNA for the CDR3: TGTGCCAGCAGCTTAGGGGCGTACCCCTCCGAGCAGTACGTC. Encoded protein: CASSLGAYPSEQYV.

V gene TRBV6-1 combines with J gene TRBJ2-3; TRBD1 agrees at 9 bases. Germline-derived CDR1 and CDR2 are MNHNS and SASEGT. This CDR3 has 15 amino acids. V trimming: 2 bases; J trimming: 1 base; junction bases outside the gene matches: 1. The CDR3 sequence: CASSERTGGTDTQYF. The CDR3 DNA is TGTGCCAGCAGTGAACGGACAGGGGGCACAGATACGCAGTATTTT.

The count of this clone is one. The chain is built from TRBV7-9 and TRBJ2-1; a weak D match, TRBD1 (6 bases). CDR1 is SEHNR and CDR2 is FQNEAQ in the germline V gene (reference sequence). CDR3 length equals 14 residues. Trimming took off 5 bases at V and 9 bases at J, with 17 bases between the two ends. CDR3 nucleotide sequence: TGTGCCAGCAGCGCCCGACAGGAGACGGCTGAGCAGTTCTTC. Translating gives CASSARQETAEQFF. Drawing the rest from reference TRBV7-9 and TRBJ2-1, the complete variable domain is DTGVSQNPRHKITKRGQNVTFRCDPISEHNRLYWYRQTLGQGPEFLTYFQNEAQLEKSRLLSDRFSAERPKGSFSTLEIQRTEQGDSAMYLCASSARQETAEQFFGPGTRLTVL.

The J gene is TRBJ2-1, the V gene TRBV7-2; D possibly corresponds to TRBD1 (5 bases). This CDR3 comprises 15 residues. The germline CDR1 and CDR2 sequences are SGHTA and FQGNSA. Trimming cost V 2 bases and J 0 bases, with 8 bases left between them. In DNA, the CDR3 is TGTGCCAGCAGCTTACAGGGCAGCTCCTACAATGAGCAGTTCTTC. It yields the protein CASSLQGSSYNEQFF. Full variable domain (missing parts from reference TRBV7-2 and TRBJ2-1): GAGVSQSPSNKVTEKGKDVELRCDPISGHTALYWYRQSLGQGLEFLIYFQGNSAPDKSGLPSDRFSAERTGGSVSTLTIQRTQQEDSAVYLCASSLQGSSYNEQFFGPGTRLTVL.

The chain recombines TRBV9 with TRBJ2-5; 8 bases fit TRBD2. With 0 bases clipped from V and 1 base from J, the junction kept 8 bases outside the gene matches. Germline-derived CDR1 and CDR2 are SGDLS and YYNGEE. CDR3 length: 17 residues. The CDR3 DNA reads as TGTGCCAGCAGCGTAGCTTTGGCTAGCGGGCTCCAAGAGACCCAGTACTTC. Translating it yields CASSVALASGLQETQYF.

The J gene is TRBJ2-1, the V gene TRBV18; D not resolved. The V end was cut by 6 bases, the J end by 4 bases, with 19 bases between. CDR1 and CDR2 from the germline V gene are KGHSH and LQKENI. This CDR3 comprises 16 residues. This chain's CDR3 is CASSPRSNNLYNEQFF. DNA for the CDR3: TGTGCCAGCTCGCCCCGGAGTAACAATCTTTACAATGAGCAGTTCTTC.

By sample fraction, this clone is medium-sized. Distinct nucleotide sequences in the sample also encode this CDR3. The chain employs TRBV6-6 and TRBJ1-1, with 7 nucleotides matching TRBD1. The CDR3 spans 14 residues. Germline V gene lookup returns CDR1 MNHNY and CDR2 SVGAGI (reference sequence). V lost 7 bases to trimming and J lost 0 bases; unmatched junction nucleotides: 5. The CDR3 loop is CASTPTGLNTEAFF. CDR3 in DNA: TGTGCCAGCACCCCGACAGGGCTGAACACTGAAGCTTTCTTT.

This clone occurred once. V usage is TRBV2 and J usage is TRBJ1-1, with D possibly TRBD1 on 5 matching bases. Germline V gene sequence: CDR1 SNHLY, CDR2 FYNNEI. V dropped 6 bases and J dropped 0 bases, with 14 bases sitting between them. This CDR3 comprises 15 residues. CDR3 in amino acids: CASRGPGGMNTEAFF. In nucleotides, the CDR3 is TGTGCCAGCAGGGGACCGGGAGGCATGAACACTGAAGCTTTCTTT. Drawing the rest from reference TRBV2 and TRBJ1-1, the complete variable domain is EPEVTQTPSHQVTQMGQEVILRCVPISNHLYFYWYRQILGQKVEFLVSFYNNEISEKSEIFDDQFSVERPDGSNFTLKIRSTKLEDSAMYFCASRGPGGMNTEAFFGQGTRLTVV.

The chain recombines TRBV3-1 (or the pseudogene TRBV3-2) with TRBJ1-2, with D tentatively TRBD1 (5 bases). The ends were cut back, 3 bases at V and 6 bases at J, with 8 bases in the middle. Germline V gene sequence: CDR1 LGHDT, CDR2 YNNKEL (reference sequence). The CDR3 covers 12 residues. CDR3: CASSQSRDGYTF. CDR3 nucleotides: TGTGCCAGCAGCCAGAGCAGGGATGGCTACACCTTC.